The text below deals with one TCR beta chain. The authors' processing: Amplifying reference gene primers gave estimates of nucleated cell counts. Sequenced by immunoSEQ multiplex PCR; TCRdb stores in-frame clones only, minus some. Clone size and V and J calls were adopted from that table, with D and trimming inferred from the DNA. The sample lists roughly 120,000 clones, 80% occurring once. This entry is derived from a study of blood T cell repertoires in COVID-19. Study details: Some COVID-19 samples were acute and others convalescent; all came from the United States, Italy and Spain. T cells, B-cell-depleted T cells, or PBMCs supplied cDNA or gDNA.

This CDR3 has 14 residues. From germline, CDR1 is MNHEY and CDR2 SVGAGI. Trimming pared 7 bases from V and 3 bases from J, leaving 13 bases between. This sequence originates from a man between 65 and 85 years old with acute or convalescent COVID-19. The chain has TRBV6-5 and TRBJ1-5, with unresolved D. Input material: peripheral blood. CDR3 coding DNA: TGTGCCAGCACCCGAGGATTTGCCAATCAGCCCCAGCATTTT. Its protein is CASTRGFANQPQHF.